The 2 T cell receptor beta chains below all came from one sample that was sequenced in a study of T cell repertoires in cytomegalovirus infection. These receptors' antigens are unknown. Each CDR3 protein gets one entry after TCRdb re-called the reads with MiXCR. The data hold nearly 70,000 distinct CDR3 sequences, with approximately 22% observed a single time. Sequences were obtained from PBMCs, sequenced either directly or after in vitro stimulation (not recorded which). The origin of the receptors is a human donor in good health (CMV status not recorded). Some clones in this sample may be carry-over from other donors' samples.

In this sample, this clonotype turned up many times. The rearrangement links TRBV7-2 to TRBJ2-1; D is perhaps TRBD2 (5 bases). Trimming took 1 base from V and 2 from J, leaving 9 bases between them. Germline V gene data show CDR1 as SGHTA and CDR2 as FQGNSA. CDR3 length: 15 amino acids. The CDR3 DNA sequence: TGTGCCAGCAGCTTAGGCGGGTCAACCTACAATGAGCAGTTCTTC. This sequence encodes CASSLGGSTYNEQFF.

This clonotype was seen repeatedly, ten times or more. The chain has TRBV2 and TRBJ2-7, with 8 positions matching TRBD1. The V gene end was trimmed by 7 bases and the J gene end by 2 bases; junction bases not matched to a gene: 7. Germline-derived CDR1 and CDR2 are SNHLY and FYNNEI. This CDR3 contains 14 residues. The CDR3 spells CASTLDRATYEQYF. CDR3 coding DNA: TGTGCCAGCACTCTGGACAGGGCTACCTACGAGCAGTACTTC.